One and the same sample provided the 26 T cell receptor beta chains below, sequenced in a study of blood T cell repertoires in COVID-19. Sequencing was performed with immunoSEQ multiplex PCR; in TCRdb, only in-frame clones are kept and a portion is missing. The data contain fewer than 120,000 clones, over 60% of them seen just once; the ten biggest clones take up 16%. Sequencing used peripheral blood. The source of these receptors is a woman aged 80 or older with active or convalescent COVID-19.

This rearrangement joins TRBV28 to TRBJ1-5; D is uncertain. Germline V lookup: CDR1 MDHEN, CDR2 SYDVKM. The CDR3 totals 15 residues. Trimming stripped 6 bases from V and 3 bases from J, with 15 bases between. CDR3 sequence (DNA): TGTGCCAGCAGCCCCGCCGGGGTTGTCAATCAGCCCCAGCATTTT. Translating gives CASSPAGVVNQPQHF.

The chain has TRBV18 and TRBJ1-1; D remains ambiguous. The V gene lost 0 bases and the J gene lost 6 bases, with 11 bases spanning the gap. CDR3 size: 14 residues. The germline CDR1 and CDR2 sequences are KGHSH and LQKENI. The chain's CDR3 is CASSPPLEFAEAFF. The CDR3 DNA reads TGTGCCAGCTCACCACCCTTAGAGTTCGCTGAAGCTTTCTTT. Full variable domain (remainder filled in from reference TRBV18 and TRBJ1-1): NAGVMQNPRHLVRRRGQEARLRCSPMKGHSHVYWYRQLPEEGLKFMVYLQKENIIDESGMPKERFSAEFPKEGPSILRIQQVVRGDSAAYFCASSPPLEFAEAFFGQGTRLTVV.

The J gene is TRBJ2-3, the V gene TRBV27; no reliable D call. Germline CDR1 is MNHEY and CDR2 is SMNVEV (reference sequence). Trimming shortened V by 4 bases and J by 6 bases, and 20 bases separated the two germline ends. The CDR3 totals 16 residues. The CDR3 DNA reads as TGTGCCAGCAGTTCTTGGGTCTTCGGCGGAAATGATACGCAGTATTTT. It is translated as CASSSWVFGGNDTQYF.

The chain combines TRBV4-3 with TRBJ2-7; D is unclear. Per the germline V gene, CDR1 is LGHNA and CDR2 is YSLEER. The CDR3 spans 13 residues. V was shortened by 0 bases and J by 6 bases, with 9 bases between the two germline ends. Here the CDR3 reads CASSQDYFSEQYF. CDR3 bases: TGCGCCAGCAGCCAAGATTATTTTTCCGAGCAGTACTTC.

The chain is built from TRBV6-6 and TRBJ1-4; D is undetermined. From germline, CDR1 is MNHNY and CDR2 SVGAGI (reference sequence). The CDR3 runs to 14 residues. V was shortened by 2 bases and J by 2 bases, with 6 bases between the two germline ends. CDR3 sequence reads: CASSYVVTNEKLFF. The CDR3 nucleotides are TGTGCCAGCAGTTACGTAGTTACTAATGAAAAACTGTTTTTT.

This clone was counted at least ten times. The gene calls are TRBV4-3 and TRBJ1-2; 7 bases are a match to TRBD1. The CDR3 is 14 residues long. CDR1 is LGHNA and CDR2 is YSLEER in the germline V gene. J lost 6 bases, V lost 10 bases, and 14 bases had no gene match. The CDR3 sequence: CANAGSTGSHGYTF. CDR3 DNA: TGCGCCAATGCCGGCTCGACAGGGTCCCATGGCTACACCTTC.

The CDR3 protein is CASSPDSGSRTYEQYF. The CDR3 nucleotides are TGTGCCAGCAGCCCGGATAGCGGGAGCCGCACCTACGAGCAGTACTTC. The V gene is TRBV9, the J gene TRBJ2-7; 9 nucleotides match TRBD2. The germline V gene encodes CDR1 SGDLS and CDR2 YYNGEE. Trimming at V came to 4 bases and at J to 2 bases, leaving 10 bases not matched to a gene. This CDR3 spans 16 amino acids.

The J gene is TRBJ1-5, the V gene TRBV19; 7 positions match TRBD1. This CDR3 contains 14 residues. Trimming took 10 bases from V and 3 from J; bases not matched to a gene: 9. Germline V gene sequence: CDR1 LNHDA, CDR2 SQIVND (reference sequence). The chain's CDR3 is CATTTGVNNQPQHF. In DNA, the CDR3 is TGTGCCACCACCACAGGGGTAAACAATCAGCCCCAGCATTTT.

The chain carries TRBV4-2 and TRBJ2-7; 8 bases align to TRBD1. CDR1 LGHNA and CDR2 YNFKEQ come from the germline V gene. This CDR3 has 16 residues. The V gene end was trimmed by 4 bases and the J gene end by 6 bases; junction bases not matched to a gene: 14. The CDR3 nucleotides read TGTGCCAGCAGCCGAGCAACGGGACAGGATTTGGGCGAGCAGTACTTC. It translates to CASSRATGQDLGEQYF.

CDR3 residues: CASSVAISGRAKNEQFF. The CDR3 nucleotides read TGTGCCAGCAGCGTAGCAATTAGCGGGAGGGCCAAGAATGAGCAGTTCTTC. J is TRBJ2-1 and V is TRBV9, with 11 bases that match TRBD2. The V gene's germline CDR1 is SGDLS and CDR2 YYNGEE. V gave up 0 bases and J gave up 7 bases; unmatched junction bases: 9. This CDR3 has 17 amino acids.

This sequence joins TRBV10-2 and TRBJ2-3, with TRBD2 matching 14 bases. Germline V CDR1 and CDR2: WSHSY, SAAADI. With 6 bases clipped from V and 4 bases from J, the junction kept 6 bases outside the gene matches. This CDR3 has 16 amino acids. DNA of the CDR3: TGCGCCAGCAGCCCGGGACTAGCGGGAGTATCAGATACGCAGTATTTT. It codes for CASSPGLAGVSDTQYF.

J is TRBJ1-2 and V is TRBV11-2, with TRBD1 matching over 8 bases. There are 16 residues in the CDR3. V was clipped by 4 bases and J by 4 bases; unmatched bases: 11. Germline assignment: CDR1 SGHAT and CDR2 FQNNGV. This chain's CDR3 is CASSSLRTGRSYGYTF. CDR3 bases: TGTGCCAGCAGCTCCCTGAGGACAGGGAGGAGCTATGGCTACACCTTC.

The chain uses TRBV18 and TRBJ2-7; 9 nucleotides align to TRBD1. This CDR3 spans 13 amino acids. V trimming: 5 bases; J trimming: 10 bases; junction bases outside the gene matches: 9. CDR1 and CDR2 from the germline V gene are KGHSH and LQKENI. The CDR3: CASSTGPGQGQYF. In nucleotides, the CDR3 is TGTGCCAGCTCAACCGGACCGGGACAGGGACAGTACTTC.

This clone is a singleton in its sample. V usage is TRBV2 and J usage is TRBJ1-5, with D hard to call. The germline V and J ends were trimmed by 3 bases and 2 bases, with 14 bases remaining between them. Germline lookup yields CDR1 SNHLY and CDR2 FYNNEI. There are 16 residues in the CDR3. For the CDR3, the DNA is TGTGCCAGCAGTGATTTTCGTCCCAGCGGCAATCAGCCCCAGCATTTT. This codes for CASSDFRPSGNQPQHF.

The rearrangement uses TRBV19 and TRBJ2-3; a possible D gene is TRBD2 (7 bases). Trimming took off 7 bases at V and 2 bases at J, with 19 bases between the two ends. CDR1 is LNHDA, CDR2 SQIVND, per germline (reference sequence). The CDR3 sequence is 16 residues long. CDR3 region: CASKGGLGGNTDTQYF. In nucleotides, the CDR3 is TGTGCCAGTAAAGGAGGACTAGGGGGGAACACAGATACGCAGTATTTT.

V and J are TRBV19 and TRBJ2-2; 13 bases match TRBD2. CDR3 size: 17 residues. Per germline, CDR1 LNHDA and CDR2 SQIVND (reference sequence). V was pared by 4 bases and J by 7 bases, with 9 bases of the junction left unmatched. The CDR3 loop reads CASSTLTSGRLFGELFF. In nucleotides, the CDR3 is TGTGCCAGTAGTACCTTGACTAGCGGGAGGTTGTTCGGGGAGCTGTTTTTT.

This chain uses TRBV3-1 (or the pseudogene TRBV3-2) with TRBJ1-1; D is undetermined. V was pared by 1 base and J by 2 bases, with 17 bases between. CDR1 is LGHDT and CDR2 is YNNKEL in the germline V gene (reference sequence). The CDR3 runs to 17 residues. Here the CDR3 reads CASSQVTALVKNTEAFF. Here the CDR3 DNA reads TGTGCCAGCAGCCAAGTAACCGCACTGGTTAAAAACACTGAAGCTTTCTTT.

CDR3 amino acids: CASSPGDGGNGYTF. The DNA for the CDR3 is TGCGCCAGCAGCCCAGGGGACGGAGGAAATGGCTACACCTTC. The chain couples TRBV5-1 to TRBJ1-2; possibly TRBD1 for D (6 bases). The CDR3 length is 14 residues. CDR1 is SGHRS, CDR2 YFSETQ, per germline. V lost 4 bases and J lost 6, with 16 bases in between.

As concerns this clone: A single base separates this from a much larger clone, so it may be a read error. The chain couples TRBV7-8 to TRBJ2-7; no reliable D call. Per the germline V gene, CDR1 is SGHVS and CDR2 is FQNEAQ. The length of the CDR3 is 12 residues. The V gene lost 3 bases and the J gene lost 1 base, with 4 bases spanning the gap. CDR3 sequence reads: CASSFSSYEQYF. As DNA, the CDR3 is TGTGCCAGCAGCTTTAGTTCCTACGAGCAGTACTTC.

The gene calls are TRBV10-3 and TRBJ1-3; D is unresolved. The CDR3 totals 17 residues. Deletions cut 3 bases from V and 0 bases from J, with 15 bases between. The V gene's germline CDR1 is ENHRY and CDR2 SYGVKD. CDR3 region: CAISEPSRASSGNTIYF. The CDR3 DNA is TGTGCCATCAGTGAACCTTCGCGGGCGAGCTCTGGAAACACCATATATTTT.

This CDR3 reads CASSHGTVDIYEQYF. CDR3 coding DNA: TGTGCCAGCAGCCACGGGACAGTCGATATCTACGAGCAGTACTTC. This sequence joins TRBV5-4 and TRBJ2-7; 7 positions match TRBD1. V was clipped by 4 bases and J by 3 bases; unmatched bases: 10. The CDR3 consists of 15 residues. Germline lookup yields CDR1 SGHNT and CDR2 YYREEE (reference sequence).

The V gene is TRBV23-1, the J gene TRBJ2-1; D remains ambiguous. TRBV23-1 is sorted into the ORF group, with uncertain function. CDR3 length: 11 residues. V shed 2 bases and J shed 8 bases, with 4 bases lying between them. The CDR3 spells CASSQLHEQFF. In nucleotides, the CDR3 is TGCGCCAGCAGTCAACTTCATGAGCAGTTCTTC.

This clone turned up a few times. The chain is built from TRBV4-3 and TRBJ2-1; D remains ambiguous. Trimming removed 0 bases from V and 3 bases from J, with 9 bases in between. Germline CDR1 and CDR2: LGHNA and YSLEER. This CDR3 contains 15 residues. The CDR3 sequence is CASSQESVGYNEQFF. For the CDR3, the DNA is TGCGCCAGCAGCCAAGAAAGCGTAGGCTACAATGAGCAGTTCTTC.

The chain links TRBV19 to TRBJ2-1; D is ambiguous. Trimming took off 1 base at V and 9 bases at J, with 13 bases between the two ends. The CDR3 extends over 14 amino acids. Germline V gene data show CDR1 as LNHDA and CDR2 as SQIVND (reference sequence). The CDR3 reads CASSIARSTREQFF. As DNA, the CDR3 is TGTGCCAGTAGTATAGCCCGGTCCACGCGTGAGCAGTTCTTC.

V is TRBV18 and J is TRBJ1-5; D might be TRBD1 (6 bases). Germline values: CDR1 KGHSH, CDR2 LQKENI. The V end was cut by 1 base, the J end by 7 bases, with 11 bases between. This CDR3 contains 14 residues. CDR3 bases: TGTGCCAGCTCACCACAGGGGGTGCGGCAGCCCCAGCATTTT. Translating it yields CASSPQGVRQPQHF.

The V gene is TRBV18, the J gene TRBJ1-2; D may be TRBD1 (6 bases). The CDR3 is 14 residues long. Trimming took 0 bases from V and 8 from J, leaving 13 bases between them. The germline V gene encodes CDR1 KGHSH and CDR2 LQKENI. The chain's CDR3 is CASSPPAGEMGYTF. CDR3 nucleotide sequence: TGTGCCAGCTCACCACCGGCAGGGGAGATGGGCTACACCTTC. Variable domain in full (rest from reference TRBV18 and TRBJ1-2): NAGVMQNPRHLVRRRGQEARLRCSPMKGHSHVYWYRQLPEEGLKFMVYLQKENIIDESGMPKERFSAEFPKEGPSILRIQQVVRGDSAAYFCASSPPAGEMGYTFGSGTRLTVV.